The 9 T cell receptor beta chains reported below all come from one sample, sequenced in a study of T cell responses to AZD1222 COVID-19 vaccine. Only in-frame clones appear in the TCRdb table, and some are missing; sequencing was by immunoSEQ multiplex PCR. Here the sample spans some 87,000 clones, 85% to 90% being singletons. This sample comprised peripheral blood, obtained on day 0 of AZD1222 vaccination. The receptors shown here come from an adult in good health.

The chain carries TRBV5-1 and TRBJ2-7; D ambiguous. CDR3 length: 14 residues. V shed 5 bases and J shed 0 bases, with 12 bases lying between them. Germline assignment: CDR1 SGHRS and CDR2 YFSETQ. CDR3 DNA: TGCGCCAGCAGGGACGGCCGGGCCTCCTACGAGCAGTACTTC. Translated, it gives CASRDGRASYEQYF. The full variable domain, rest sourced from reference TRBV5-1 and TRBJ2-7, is KAGVTQTPRYLIKTRGQQVTLSCSPISGHRSVSWYQQTPGQGLQFLFEYFSETQRNKGNFPGRFSGRQFSNSRSEMNVSTLELGDSALYLCASRDGRASYEQYFGPGTRLTVT.

The CDR3 DNA sequence: TGTGCCAGCAGCCCGGCAGGGGCCAATGAGCAGTTCTTC. It encodes CASSPAGANEQFF. The genes are TRBV7-9 and TRBJ2-1; possibly TRBD1 for D (6 bases). The ends were cut back, 5 bases at V and 6 bases at J, with 11 bases in the middle. The CDR3 runs 13 residues. CDR1 and CDR2 from the germline V gene are SEHNR and FQNEAQ (reference sequence).

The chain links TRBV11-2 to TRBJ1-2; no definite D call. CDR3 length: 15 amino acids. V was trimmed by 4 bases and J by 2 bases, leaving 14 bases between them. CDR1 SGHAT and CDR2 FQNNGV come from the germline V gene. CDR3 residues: CASSSTKVENYGYTF. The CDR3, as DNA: TGTGCCAGCAGCTCAACGAAGGTGGAAAACTATGGCTACACCTTC.

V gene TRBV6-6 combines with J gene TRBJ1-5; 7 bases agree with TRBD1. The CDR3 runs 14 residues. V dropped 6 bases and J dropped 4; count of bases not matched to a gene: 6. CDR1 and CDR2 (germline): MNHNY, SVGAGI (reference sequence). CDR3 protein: CASSPRQGNQPQHF. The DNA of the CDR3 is TGTGCCAGCAGCCCCCGACAGGGTAATCAGCCCCAGCATTTT.

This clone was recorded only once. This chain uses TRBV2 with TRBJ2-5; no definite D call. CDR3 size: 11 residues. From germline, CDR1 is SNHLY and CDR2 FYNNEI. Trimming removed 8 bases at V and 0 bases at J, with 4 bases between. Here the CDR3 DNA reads TGTGCCAGCGGTTACCAAGAGACCCAGTACTTC. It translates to CASGYQETQYF. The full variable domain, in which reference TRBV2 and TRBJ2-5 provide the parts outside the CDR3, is EPEVTQTPSHQVTQMGQEVILRCVPISNHLYFYWYRQILGQKVEFLVSFYNNEISEKSEIFDDQFSVERPDGSNFTLKIRSTKLEDSAMYFCASGYQETQYFGPGTRLLVL.

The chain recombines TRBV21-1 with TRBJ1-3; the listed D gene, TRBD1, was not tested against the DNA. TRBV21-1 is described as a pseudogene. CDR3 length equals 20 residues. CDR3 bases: TGTGCCAGCAGCATCCGGGACACCGAACCCCAGCTGAACTCTGGAAACACCATATATTTT. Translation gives CASSIRDTEPQLNSGNTIYF.

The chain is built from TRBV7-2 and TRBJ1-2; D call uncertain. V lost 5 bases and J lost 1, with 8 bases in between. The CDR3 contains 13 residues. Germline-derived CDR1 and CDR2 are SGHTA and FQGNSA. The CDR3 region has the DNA TGTGCCAGCAGCCCTGACGATAACTATGGCTACACCTTC. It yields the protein CASSPDDNYGYTF.

CDR3 region: CASSPGEAYNEQFF. The CDR3 nucleotides read TGTGCCAGCAGTCCGGGAGAGGCGTACAATGAGCAGTTCTTC. The rearrangement joins TRBV7-7 to TRBJ2-1, with a tentative D call TRBD2 (6 bases). Trimming cost V 6 bases and J 4 bases, with 13 bases left between them. The germline gives CDR1 SSHAT, CDR2 FNYEAQ (reference sequence). This CDR3 has 14 residues.

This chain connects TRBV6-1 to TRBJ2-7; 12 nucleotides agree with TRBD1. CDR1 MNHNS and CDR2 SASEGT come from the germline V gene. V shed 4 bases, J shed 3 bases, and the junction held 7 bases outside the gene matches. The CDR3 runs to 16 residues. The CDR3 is CASSVTGTGGYYEQYF. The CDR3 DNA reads TGTGCCAGCAGTGTCACCGGGACAGGGGGCTACTACGAGCAGTACTTC.